Listed here are 26 T cell receptor beta chains from one sample, sequenced in a study of T cells after yellow fever vaccination. TCRdb independently ran MiXCR on the 5' RACE reads; one entry per CDR3 protein. The sample yields approximately 300,000 distinct CDR3 sequences, 9.5% to 12% seen once. Sequenced material: CD4+ T cells sorted from PBMCs, taken 45 days after the yellow fever booster vaccination. Receptors were obtained from a man younger than 35 who received the YFV17D yellow fever vaccine.

The chain joins TRBV7-2 to TRBJ1-4; 7 bases map to TRBD1. Trimming at V came to 3 bases and at J to 2 bases, leaving 3 bases not matched to a gene. The V gene's germline CDR1 is SGHTA and CDR2 FQGNSA. The CDR3 runs 15 residues. For the CDR3, the DNA is TGTGCCAGCAGCTTCAGGGGGAGCACTAATGAAAAACTGTTTTTT. Amino acid sequence: CASSFRGSTNEKLFF.

This clonotype showed up just a few times. The chain is built from TRBV11-2 and TRBJ1-2, with unresolved D. Germline loops: CDR1 SGHAT, CDR2 FQNNGV. Between the trimmed V and J ends, which lost 5 bases and 2 bases, there was a span of 21 bases. The CDR3 runs to 17 residues. CDR3 in DNA: TGTGCCAGCAGCCCTACGGCGGGTCAGGCAGAGAACTATGGCTACACCTTC. It codes for CASSPTAGQAENYGYTF.

The chain employs TRBV20-1 and TRBJ2-4, with D possibly matching TRBD2 (6 bases). CDR3 length: 12 residues. The V and J ends lost 4 bases and 9 bases respectively, with 13 bases between them. Germline assignment: CDR1 DFQATT and CDR2 SNEGSKA (reference sequence). This chain's CDR3 is CSAKAGSTIQYF. As DNA, the CDR3 is TGCAGTGCTAAGGCGGGATCTACCATTCAGTACTTC.

The V and J genes are TRBV7-8 and TRBJ1-2, with no clear D. This CDR3 is 13 amino acids long. The germline V gene has CDR1 SGHVS and CDR2 FQNEAQ. Trimming stripped 2 bases from V and 8 bases from J, with 12 bases between. The CDR3 is CASSLNGLSGYTF. The CDR3 nucleotides read TGTGCCAGCAGCTTAAATGGGCTCTCGGGCTACACCTTC.

This clonotype was counted ten times or more. The J gene is TRBJ2-1, the V gene TRBV7-9; perhaps TRBD2 as D (7 bases). CDR3 size: 15 residues. V lost 5 bases to trimming and J lost 8 bases, with 19 bases between them. Germline V CDR1 and CDR2: SEHNR, FQNEAQ (reference sequence). CDR3 nucleotides: TGTGCCAGCAGCCGACTTGGGGGGGCCCTCCATGAGCAGTTCTTC. Its protein is CASSRLGGALHEQFF.

V gene TRBV28 combines with J gene TRBJ1-2; no firm D call. Germline loops: CDR1 MDHEN, CDR2 SYDVKM. This CDR3 is built from 14 residues. Trimming left V 7 bases short and J 4 bases short, with 16 bases between. DNA for the CDR3: TGTGCCAGCACCCTAGGAGGGCCGCGCTATGGCTACACCTTC. This gives the protein CASTLGGPRYGYTF.

This clonotype was detected a few times. The CDR3 bases are TGCGCCAGCAGCTCTACGGACACAGATACGCAGTATTTT. Residues: CASSSTDTDTQYF. V gene TRBV5-1 combines with J gene TRBJ2-3; D is undetermined. Trimming stripped 3 bases from V and 2 bases from J, with 7 bases between. The CDR3 spans 13 residues. Germline V gene sequence: CDR1 SGHRS, CDR2 YFSETQ.

This clonotype was counted between two and nine times. This chain links TRBV5-1 with TRBJ1-2; no definite D call. Per germline, CDR1 SGHRS and CDR2 YFSETQ. This CDR3 has 16 residues. Trimming removed 0 bases from V and 5 bases from J, with 17 bases in between. Here the CDR3 reads CASSLASVGPKYGYTF. The CDR3 DNA follows: TGCGCCAGCAGCTTGGCCTCCGTCGGACCCAAGTATGGCTACACCTTC.

The rearrangement links TRBV3-1 to TRBJ1-1, with 9 nucleotides matching TRBD1. Germline V gene data show CDR1 as LGHDT and CDR2 as YNNKEL (reference sequence). The CDR3 has 16 amino acids. The V segment lost 3 bases and the J segment 3 bases; nucleotides outside the gene matches: 8. The CDR3 spells CASSHWGQGRDTEAFF. Written as DNA, the CDR3 is TGTGCCAGCAGCCACTGGGGACAGGGCCGAGACACTGAAGCTTTCTTT.

This clonotype appeared many times. This sequence joins TRBV28 and TRBJ2-7; 8 positions agree with TRBD2. This CDR3 comprises 15 residues. With 4 bases clipped from V and 2 bases from J, the junction kept 7 bases outside the gene matches. The germline V gene has CDR1 MDHEN and CDR2 SYDVKM. CDR3 residues: CASSSPGGETYEQYV. In DNA, the CDR3 is TGTGCCAGCAGTTCCCCGGGAGGGGAAACCTACGAGCAGTACGTC.

The chain carries TRBV5-1 and TRBJ1-3; TRBD1 might be the D (5 bases). Germline V gene data show CDR1 as SGHRS and CDR2 as YFSETQ. The CDR3 extends over 15 amino acids. Trimming took 4 bases from V and 4 from J, leaving 15 bases between them. CDR3 nucleotide sequence: TGCGCCAGCAGCCCGGACATACGAGTCGGAAACACCATATATTTT. Translated, it gives CASSPDIRVGNTIYF.

The sample holds many counts of this clonotype. The rearrangement links TRBV2 to TRBJ1-5; TRBD1 agrees at 9 bases. This CDR3 contains 12 residues. The germline CDR1 and CDR2 sequences are SNHLY and FYNNEI. The ends lost 7 bases at V and 6 bases at J; junction bases unmatched: 1. CDR3 in amino acids: CASKTGGQPQHF. CDR3 sequence (DNA): TGTGCCAGCAAGACAGGGGGTCAGCCCCAGCATTTT.

This clonotype has more than one count but fewer than ten. The rearrangement joins TRBV19 to TRBJ2-2; weak D call: TRBD2 (7 bases). This CDR3 has 16 amino acids. V was cut by 0 bases and J by 4 bases, with 12 bases left in between. The germline V gene encodes CDR1 LNHDA and CDR2 SQIVND (reference sequence). This chain's CDR3 is CASSIDGRDTTGELFF. In DNA form, the CDR3 reads TGTGCCAGTAGTATAGATGGGAGGGACACCACCGGGGAGCTGTTTTTT.

This clonotype was seen a handful of times. The chain couples TRBV7-2 to TRBJ2-5; a weak D match, TRBD1 (6 bases). Per the germline V gene, CDR1 is SGHTA and CDR2 is FQGNSA. The CDR3 has 15 residues. The ends were cut back, 0 bases at V and 1 base at J, with 9 bases in the middle. The CDR3 DNA sequence: TGTGCCAGCAGCTTAGCGGGGGCCTTCCAAGAGACCCAGTACTTC. It codes for CASSLAGAFQETQYF.

The chain links TRBV5-1 to TRBJ1-1; 7 nucleotides agree with TRBD1. Trimming at V came to 3 bases and at J to 3 bases, leaving 5 bases not matched to a gene. The CDR3 has 14 amino acids. The germline V gene has CDR1 SGHRS and CDR2 YFSETQ. The CDR3 region has the DNA TGCGCCAGCAGCTCGGGACAGCCGGACACTGAAGCTTTCTTT. It specifies CASSSGQPDTEAFF.

This clonotype occurred a few times. This chain joins TRBV7-6 and TRBJ1-4; a possible D gene is TRBD1 (6 bases). The CDR3 length is 16 residues. Germline V gives CDR1 SGHVS, CDR2 FNYEAQ. Trimming shortened V by 5 bases and J by 3 bases, and 16 bases separated the two germline ends. CDR3 coding DNA: TGTGCCAGCAGCCCCTCCGGGGAGGGGGCTAATGAAAAACTGTTTTTT. Translated: CASSPSGEGANEKLFF.

The genes are TRBV5-5 and TRBJ1-4, with D tentatively TRBD1 (5 bases). CDR3 length equals 15 residues. The V and J ends lost 4 bases and 0 bases respectively, with 10 bases between them. Germline V gene sequence: CDR1 SGHKS, CDR2 YYEKEE (reference sequence). CDR3 loop: CASSPGEATNEKLFF. The CDR3 DNA reads TGTGCCAGCAGCCCGGGGGAAGCAACTAATGAAAAACTGTTTTTT.

This clonotype was seen a few times. The rearrangement joins TRBV10-2 to TRBJ2-3; 9 bases fit TRBD2. CDR1 WSHSY and CDR2 SAAADI come from the germline V gene. V was pared by 2 bases and J by 2 bases, with 8 bases of the junction left unmatched. This CDR3 is built from 17 residues. The CDR3 DNA is TGCGCCAGCAGTGAGCCGGGGGCTAGCGGGGTCACAGATACGCAGTATTTT. As protein: CASSEPGASGVTDTQYF.

This clonotype turned up a few times. V is TRBV19 and J is TRBJ2-2; D not resolved. Deletions cut 5 bases from V and 6 bases from J, with 19 bases between. CDR1 LNHDA and CDR2 SQIVND come from the germline V gene (reference sequence). The CDR3 runs 16 residues. CDR3 sequence reads: CASSPVGRGFPGELFF. CDR3 coding DNA: TGTGCCAGTAGTCCCGTAGGCCGCGGTTTTCCCGGGGAGCTGTTTTTT. The full variable domain, its missing parts supplied by reference TRBV19 and TRBJ2-2, is DGGITQSPKYLFRKEGQNVTLSCEQNLNHDAMYWYRQDPGQGLRLIYYSQIVNDFQKGDIAEGYSVSREKKESFPLTVTSAQKNPTAFYLCASSPVGRGFPGELFFGEGSRLTVL.

This clonotype was detected ten times or more. The CDR3 DNA sequence: TGTGCCACCAGCAGAGATATTGCGGAGTCCTACGAGCAGTACTTC. The encoded protein is CATSRDIAESYEQYF. The chain has TRBV15 and TRBJ2-7; D uncertain. V lost 0 bases, J lost 1 base, and 10 bases lay in between. This CDR3 has 15 amino acids. In germline, CDR1 is LNHNV, CDR2 YYDKDF (reference sequence). Full variable domain (rest looked up from reference TRBV15 and TRBJ2-7): DAMVIQNPRYQVTQFGKPVTLSCSQTLNHNVMYWYQQKSSQAPKLLFHYYDKDFNNEADTPDNFQSRRPNTSFCFLDIRSPGLGDTAMYLCATSRDIAESYEQYFGPGTRLTVT.

This clonotype came up a few times. This chain links TRBV5-1 with TRBJ1-5, with D uncertain. The CDR3 spans 15 residues. Trimming removed 0 bases at V and 5 bases at J, with 12 bases between. Germline V gives CDR1 SGHRS, CDR2 YFSETQ. The CDR3 DNA follows: TGCGCCAGCAGCTTGGAGTCGGGTTCCTATCAGCCCCAGCATTTT. Translation gives CASSLESGSYQPQHF.

In its sample, this clonotype was seen a few times. At one end, the junction sequence differs from germline, possibly due to a read error. This chain links TRBV7-7 with TRBJ2-5; unclear D gene. Per the germline V gene, CDR1 is SSHAT and CDR2 is FNYEAQ (reference sequence). The CDR3 consists of 13 residues. Here the CDR3 reads CASSFTVQETQYF. The CDR3 DNA reads TGTGCTAGCAGCTTTACAGTCCAAGAGACCCAGTACTTC.

This clonotype was observed at least ten times. V is TRBV9 and J is TRBJ1-4; possible D gene TRBD1, 6 bases. In germline, CDR1 is SGDLS, CDR2 YYNGEE. This CDR3 comprises 13 residues. Trimming pared 0 bases from V and 14 bases from J, leaving 14 bases between. The CDR3 DNA is TGTGCCAGCAGCGTAGACGGGACACGGAGGCTGTTTTTT. Amino acid sequence: CASSVDGTRRLFF.

This clonotype showed up just a few times. V and J are TRBV4-3 and TRBJ2-7; D gene unclear. The V end lost 0 bases, the J end lost 3 bases, and 15 bases lay between the germline ends. Germline loops: CDR1 LGHNA, CDR2 YSLEER. The CDR3 length is 16 residues. The CDR3 sequence is CASSQDTVRSSYEQYF. In nucleotides, the CDR3 is TGCGCCAGCAGCCAAGATACGGTGAGGAGCAGCTACGAGCAGTACTTC.

V gene TRBV6-5 combines with J gene TRBJ1-6; possibly TRBD1 for D (6 bases). Germline CDR1 reads MNHEY; CDR2 reads SVGAGI. V shed 2 bases and J shed 12 bases, with 11 bases lying between them. CDR3 length: 13 amino acids. The CDR3 spells CASSYDPRGPLHF. In DNA, the CDR3 is TGTGCCAGCAGTTACGATCCCAGGGGACCCCTCCACTTT.

J is TRBJ2-5 and V is TRBV7-2; D possibly corresponds to TRBD1 (6 bases). Germline CDR1 is SGHTA and CDR2 is FQGNSA. There are 16 residues in the CDR3. The germline V and J ends were trimmed by 5 bases and 5 bases, with 21 bases remaining between them. The CDR3 DNA is TGTGCCAGCAGCGCCCCTCCCCTCACTAGGGGGGAGACCCAGTACTTC. It encodes CASSAPPLTRGETQYF.